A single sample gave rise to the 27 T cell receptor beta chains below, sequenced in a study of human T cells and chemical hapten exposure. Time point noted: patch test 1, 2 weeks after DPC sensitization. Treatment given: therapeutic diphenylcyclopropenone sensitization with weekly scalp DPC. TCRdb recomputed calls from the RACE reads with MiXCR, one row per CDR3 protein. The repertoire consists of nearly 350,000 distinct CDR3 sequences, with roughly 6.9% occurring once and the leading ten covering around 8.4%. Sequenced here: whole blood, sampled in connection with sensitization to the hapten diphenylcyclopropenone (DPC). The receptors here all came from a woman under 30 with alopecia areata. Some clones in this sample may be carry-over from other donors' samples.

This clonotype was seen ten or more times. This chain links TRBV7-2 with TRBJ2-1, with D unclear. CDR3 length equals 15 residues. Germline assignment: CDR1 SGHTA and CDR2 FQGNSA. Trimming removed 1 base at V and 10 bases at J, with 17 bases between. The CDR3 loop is CASSLVGQSREEQFF. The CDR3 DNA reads TGTGCCAGCAGCTTAGTTGGTCAGTCTCGTGAAGAGCAGTTCTTC.

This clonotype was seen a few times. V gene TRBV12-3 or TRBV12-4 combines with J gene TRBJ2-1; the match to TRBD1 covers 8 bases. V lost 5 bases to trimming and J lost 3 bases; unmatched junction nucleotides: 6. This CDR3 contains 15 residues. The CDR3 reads CASSATGGLYNEQFF. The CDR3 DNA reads TGTGCCAGCAGTGCCACAGGGGGACTCTACAATGAGCAGTTCTTC.

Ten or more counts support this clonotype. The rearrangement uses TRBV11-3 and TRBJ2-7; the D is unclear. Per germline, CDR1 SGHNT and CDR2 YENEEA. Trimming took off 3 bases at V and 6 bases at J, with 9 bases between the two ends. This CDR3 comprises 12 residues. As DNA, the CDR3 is TGTGCCAGCAGCTTTGGGTTGTCCGAGCAGTACTTC. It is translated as CASSFGLSEQYF.

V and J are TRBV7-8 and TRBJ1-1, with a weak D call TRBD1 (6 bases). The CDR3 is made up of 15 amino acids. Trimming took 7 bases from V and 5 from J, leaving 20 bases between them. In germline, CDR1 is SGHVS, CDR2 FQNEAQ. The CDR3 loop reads CASILARGRDTEAFF. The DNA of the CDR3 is TGTGCCAGCATACTGGCTCGGGGGCGAGATACTGAAGCTTTCTTT.

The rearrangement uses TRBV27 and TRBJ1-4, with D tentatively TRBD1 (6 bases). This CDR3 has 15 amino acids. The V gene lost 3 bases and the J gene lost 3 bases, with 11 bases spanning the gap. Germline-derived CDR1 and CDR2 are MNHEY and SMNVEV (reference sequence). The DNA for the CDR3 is TGTGCCAGCAGTTTTAGAGGGGGATCTAATGAAAAACTGTTTTTT. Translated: CASSFRGGSNEKLFF.

The CDR3 reads CASSGVESRLSNNEQFF. CDR3 nucleotides: TGTGCCAGCAGTGGGGTAGAATCGAGGCTTTCTAACAATGAGCAGTTCTTC. The chain carries TRBV2 and TRBJ2-1, with D hard to call. The CDR3 sequence is 17 residues long. V was clipped by 4 bases and J by 5 bases, with 21 bases between them. Germline CDR1 and CDR2: SNHLY and FYNNEI.

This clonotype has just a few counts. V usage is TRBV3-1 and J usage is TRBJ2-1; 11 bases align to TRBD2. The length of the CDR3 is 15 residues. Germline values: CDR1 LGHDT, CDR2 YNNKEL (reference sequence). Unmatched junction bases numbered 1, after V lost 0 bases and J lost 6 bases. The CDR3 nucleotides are TGTGCCAGCAGCCAAGATAGCGGGGGGGCCAATGAGCAGTTCTTC. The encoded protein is CASSQDSGGANEQFF.

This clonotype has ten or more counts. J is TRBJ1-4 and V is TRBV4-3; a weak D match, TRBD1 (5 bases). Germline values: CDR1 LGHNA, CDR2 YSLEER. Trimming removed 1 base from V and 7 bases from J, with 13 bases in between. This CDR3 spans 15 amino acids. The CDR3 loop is CASSQGFRQGEKLFF. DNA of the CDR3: TGCGCCAGCAGCCAAGGGTTTAGGCAGGGTGAAAAACTGTTTTTT.

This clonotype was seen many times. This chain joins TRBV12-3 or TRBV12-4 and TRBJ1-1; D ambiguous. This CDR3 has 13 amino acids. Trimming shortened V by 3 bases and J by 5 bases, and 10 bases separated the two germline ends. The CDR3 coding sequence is TGTGCCAGCAGTTTGCGCGGGCTTACTGAAGCTTTCTTT. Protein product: CASSLRGLTEAFF.

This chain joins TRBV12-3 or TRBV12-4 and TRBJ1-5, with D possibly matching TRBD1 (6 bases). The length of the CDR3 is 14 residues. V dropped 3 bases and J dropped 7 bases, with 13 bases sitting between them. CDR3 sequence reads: CASSFRQGRQPQHF. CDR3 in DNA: TGTGCCAGCAGTTTCAGGCAGGGGAGACAGCCCCAGCATTTT.

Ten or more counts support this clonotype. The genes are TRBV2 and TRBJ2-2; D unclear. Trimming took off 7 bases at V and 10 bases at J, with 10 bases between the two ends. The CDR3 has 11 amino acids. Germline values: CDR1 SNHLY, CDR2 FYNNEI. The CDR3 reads CASTVRQELFF. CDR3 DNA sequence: TGTGCCAGCACAGTGAGGCAGGAGCTGTTTTTT.

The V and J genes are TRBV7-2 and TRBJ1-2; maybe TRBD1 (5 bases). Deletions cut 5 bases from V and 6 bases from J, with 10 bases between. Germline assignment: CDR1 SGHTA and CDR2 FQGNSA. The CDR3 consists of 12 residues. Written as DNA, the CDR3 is TGTGCCAGCAGCCCAGGGACGGATGGCTACACCTTC. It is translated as CASSPGTDGYTF.

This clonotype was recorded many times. DNA for the CDR3: TGTGCCAGCAGCCCGTGGGCAGACTCCACAGATACGCAGTATTTT. Its protein is CASSPWADSTDTQYF. V is TRBV6-4 and J is TRBJ2-3; no definite D call. The CDR3 sequence is 15 residues long. The V gene's germline CDR1 is MRHNA and CDR2 SNTAGT. V was pared by 6 bases and J by 2 bases, with 15 bases between.

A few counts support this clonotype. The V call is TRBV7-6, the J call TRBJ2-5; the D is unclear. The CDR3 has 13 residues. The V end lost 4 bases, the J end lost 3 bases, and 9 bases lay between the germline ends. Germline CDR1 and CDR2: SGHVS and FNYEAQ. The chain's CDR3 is CASSSRRKETQYF. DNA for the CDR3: TGTGCCAGCAGCTCAAGACGTAAAGAGACCCAGTACTTC.

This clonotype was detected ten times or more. CDR3 sequence: CASSLRDRSHAQYF. For the CDR3, the DNA is TGTGCCAGCAGCTTAAGGGACCGCTCTCATGCCCAGTACTTC. This chain links TRBV7-8 with TRBJ2-5, with D perhaps assigned TRBD1 or TRBD2 (5 bases each). Looked up from germline, CDR1 is SGHVS and CDR2 is FQNEAQ. The CDR3 spans 14 residues. Trimming stripped 2 bases from V and 9 bases from J, with 16 bases between.

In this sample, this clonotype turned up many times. CDR3 sequence: CASSKAGPRQETQYF. The CDR3 DNA follows: TGTGCCAGCAGCAAAGCGGGACCACGCCAAGAGACCCAGTACTTC. The chain links TRBV21-1 to TRBJ2-5. TRBV21-1 is labeled a pseudogene. The CDR3 totals 15 residues.

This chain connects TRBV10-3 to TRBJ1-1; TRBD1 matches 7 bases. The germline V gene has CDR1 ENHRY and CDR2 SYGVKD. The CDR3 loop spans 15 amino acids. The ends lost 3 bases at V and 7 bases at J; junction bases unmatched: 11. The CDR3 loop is CAISEHPTGKIEAFF. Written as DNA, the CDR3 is TGTGCCATCAGTGAACATCCGACAGGGAAAATTGAAGCTTTCTTT.

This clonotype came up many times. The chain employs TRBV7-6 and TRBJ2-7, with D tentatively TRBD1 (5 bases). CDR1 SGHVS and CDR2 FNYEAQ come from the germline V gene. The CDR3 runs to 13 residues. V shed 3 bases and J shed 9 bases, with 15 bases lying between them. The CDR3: CASSLGTGQGQYF. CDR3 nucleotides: TGTGCCAGCAGCTTGGGTACGGGCCAGGGGCAGTACTTC.

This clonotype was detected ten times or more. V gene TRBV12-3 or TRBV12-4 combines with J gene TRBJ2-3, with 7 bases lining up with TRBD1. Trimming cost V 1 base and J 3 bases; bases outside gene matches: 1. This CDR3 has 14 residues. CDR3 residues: CASSLGTGTDTQYF. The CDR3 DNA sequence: TGTGCCAGCAGTTTAGGGACAGGAACAGATACGCAGTATTTT.

CDR3 sequence: CASSYPGAQPQHF. CDR3 DNA: TGTGCCAGCAGTTACCCGGGGGCTCAGCCCCAGCATTTT. This sequence joins TRBV6-2 or TRBV6-3 and TRBJ1-5; D perhaps matches TRBD1 (6 bases). Germline loops: CDR1 MNHEY, CDR2 SVGEGT. The CDR3 totals 13 residues. V was clipped by 2 bases and J by 6 bases, with 8 bases between them.

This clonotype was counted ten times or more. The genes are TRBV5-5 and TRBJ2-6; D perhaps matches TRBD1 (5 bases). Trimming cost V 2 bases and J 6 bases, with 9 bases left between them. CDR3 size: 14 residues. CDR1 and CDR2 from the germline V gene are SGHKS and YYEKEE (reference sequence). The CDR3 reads CASSFTGLANVLTF. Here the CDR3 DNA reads TGTGCCAGCAGCTTTACAGGATTGGCCAACGTCCTGACTTTC.

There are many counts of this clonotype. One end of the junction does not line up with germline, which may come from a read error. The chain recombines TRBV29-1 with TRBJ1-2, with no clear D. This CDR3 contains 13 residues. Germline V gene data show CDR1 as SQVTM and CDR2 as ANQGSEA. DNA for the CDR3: TGCAGCGCTGAACCGGGAGCTAACTATGGCTACACCTTC. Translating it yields CSAEPGANYGYTF.

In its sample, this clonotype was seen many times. Here the CDR3 reads CASSDSRGGTDTQYF. CDR3 nucleotides: TGTGCCAGCAGTGACTCTCGCGGGGGCACAGATACGCAGTATTTT. The rearrangement links TRBV6-4 to TRBJ2-3; TRBD2 is a possible D gene (6 bases). CDR1 MRHNA and CDR2 SNTAGT come from the germline V gene. Trimming stripped 0 bases from V and 1 base from J, with 8 bases between. CDR3 size: 15 residues.

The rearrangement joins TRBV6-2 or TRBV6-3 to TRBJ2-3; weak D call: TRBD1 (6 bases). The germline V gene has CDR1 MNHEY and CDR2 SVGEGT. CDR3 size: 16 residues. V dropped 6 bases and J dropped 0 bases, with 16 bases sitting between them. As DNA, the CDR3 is TGTGCCAGCAGCCTAAGAGGGGGACGAAGCACAGATACGCAGTATTTT. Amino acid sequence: CASSLRGGRSTDTQYF.

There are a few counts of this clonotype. CDR3 bases: TGTGCCAGCAGTGCATCCGGGACAGGAGAGACCCAGTACTTC. Protein product: CASSASGTGETQYF. The chain has TRBV12-3 or TRBV12-4 and TRBJ2-5; 8 nucleotides line up with TRBD1. This CDR3 has 14 amino acids. The junction had 6 bases not matched to a gene; V was cut back by 5 bases and J by 4 bases.

The CDR3 region is CASKELRGETEAFF. CDR3 bases: TGTGCCAGCAAGGAACTCAGGGGTGAAACTGAAGCTTTCTTT. The chain carries TRBV27 and TRBJ1-1; D possibly corresponds to TRBD1 (6 bases). Germline-derived CDR1 and CDR2 are MNHEY and SMNVEV (reference sequence). V was pared by 7 bases and J by 5 bases, with 17 bases between. The CDR3 is made up of 14 amino acids.

The CDR3 spells CASSLASSDGVYEQYF. CDR3 bases: TGTGCCAGCAGTTTAGCCTCCTCGGACGGGGTCTACGAGCAGTACTTC. This sequence joins TRBV28 and TRBJ2-7; possibly TRBD2 for D (5 bases). The CDR3 has 16 residues. The V end lost 2 bases, the J end lost 3 bases, and 17 bases lay between the germline ends. The germline V gene encodes CDR1 MDHEN and CDR2 SYDVKM.